The present entry profiles one T cell receptor beta chain with its context. What it binds is unknown. This entry belongs to a study of T cell responses to AZD1222 COVID-19 vaccine. Points from the study as a whole: Only five or six people who got AZD1222 tested seropositive at baseline. The donors showed a predominance of white British ancestry and of females, with possible underestimation of clonal diversity.

Here immunoSEQ multiplex PCR was the method, and the copy in TCRdb shows in-frame clones only, minus some. The data show about 68,000 clones, approximately 91% seen once. The CDR3 covers 13 residues. Trimming removed 3 bases at V and 5 bases at J, with 9 bases between. Germline values: CDR1 SGHRS, CDR2 YFSETQ. The chain joins TRBV5-1 to TRBJ2-1; D is undetermined. The TCR originated in an adult in good health. The source material was peripheral blood, sampled on day 0 of AZD1222 vaccination. CDR3 bases: TGCGCCAGCAGCTATTCGCAGAACAATGAGCAGTTCTTC. Translating gives CASSYSQNNEQFF.